These 12 T cell receptor beta chains share one sample of origin, sequenced in a study of blood T cell repertoires in COVID-19. Sequencing used immunoSEQ multiplex PCR; TCRdb keeps in-frame clones, though not all of them. The sample consists of around 180,000 clones, approximately 83% of them appearing once. The sequencing sample was made of peripheral blood. The receptors shown here come from a man aged 55 to 70 with acute or convalescent COVID-19.

The chain links TRBV9 to TRBJ1-1; no definite D call. Germline V gives CDR1 SGDLS, CDR2 YYNGEE. The germline V and J ends were trimmed by 6 bases and 0 bases, with 12 bases remaining between them. The CDR3 covers 14 residues. In DNA form, the CDR3 reads TGTGCCAGCAACGCCGGTGCGTTGAACACTGAAGCTTTCTTT. Its translation: CASNAGALNTEAFF.

The V gene is TRBV10-3, the J gene TRBJ1-5; D perhaps matches TRBD1 (6 bases). Trimming took off 0 bases at V and 4 bases at J, with 10 bases between the two ends. Germline V gives CDR1 ENHRY, CDR2 SYGVKD. The CDR3 sequence is 15 residues long. The CDR3 spells CAISESNQGNQPQHF. As DNA, the CDR3 is TGTGCCATCAGTGAGTCGAACCAGGGGAATCAGCCCCAGCATTTT.

The chain combines TRBV29-1 with TRBJ2-5, with D perhaps matching TRBD2 (5 bases). The CDR3 totals 13 residues. V was cut by 4 bases and J by 3 bases, with 12 bases left in between. Germline CDR1 SQVTM, CDR2 ANQGSEA. Here the CDR3 reads CSVVPGREETQYF. For the CDR3, the DNA is TGCAGCGTTGTTCCTGGGCGGGAAGAGACCCAGTACTTC.

In this sample, this clone turned up a few times. The chain links TRBV30 to TRBJ1-5; TRBD1 agrees at 7 bases. Per germline, CDR1 GTSNPN and CDR2 SVGIG (reference sequence). This CDR3 spans 16 amino acids. The trim removed 1 base at V and 4 bases at J, leaving 10 bases unmatched. CDR3 region: CAWSADRTGFNQPQHF. The CDR3 DNA is TGTGCCTGGAGTGCCGACCGGACAGGCTTTAATCAGCCCCAGCATTTT.

The chain combines TRBV7-8 with TRBJ1-1; no clear D gene. This CDR3 region has 13 residues. Germline V gives CDR1 SGHVS, CDR2 FQNEAQ. Trimming took 2 bases from V and 7 from J, leaving 11 bases between them. The CDR3 bases are TGTGCCAGCAGCTTAAGGCAGGAACTTGAAGCTTTCTTT. It specifies CASSLRQELEAFF.

This clone was seen more than once but under ten times. The V call is TRBV9, the J call TRBJ2-2, with 7 bases identical to TRBD2. Germline loops: CDR1 SGDLS, CDR2 YYNGEE. The CDR3 is made up of 14 amino acids. V gave up 6 bases and J gave up 2 bases; unmatched junction bases: 4. The CDR3 reads CASKASGNTGELFF. CDR3 nucleotides: TGTGCCAGCAAGGCTAGCGGCAACACCGGGGAGCTGTTTTTT.

The chain recombines TRBV9 with TRBJ1-2; D not resolved. Looked up from germline, CDR1 is SGDLS and CDR2 is YYNGEE. With 0 bases removed from V and 5 bases from J, the gap between germline ends came to 14 bases. The CDR3 is 15 residues long. The chain's CDR3 is CASSVALRAEYGYTF. The DNA for the CDR3 is TGTGCCAGCAGCGTAGCTTTGCGGGCGGAATATGGCTACACCTTC. Looking up the rest from reference TRBV9 and TRBJ1-2 gives the full variable domain: DSGVTQTPKHLITATGQRVTLRCSPRSGDLSVYWYQQSLDQGLQFLIQYYNGEERAKGNILERFSAQQFPDLHSELNLSSLELGDSALYFCASSVALRAEYGYTFGSGTRLTVV.

V and J are TRBV30 and TRBJ1-5, with 9 bases lining up with TRBD1. Trimming at V came to 5 bases and at J to 5 bases, leaving 4 bases not matched to a gene. Germline CDR1 is GTSNPN and CDR2 is SVGIG (reference sequence). The CDR3 is made up of 13 amino acids. DNA of the CDR3: TGTGCCTGGTCACAGGGGGCGTATCAGCCCCAGCATTTT. Amino acid sequence: CAWSQGAYQPQHF.

This clone was seen just once. This chain uses TRBV6-1 with TRBJ2-1; tentative D call: TRBD1 (5 bases). From germline, CDR1 is MNHNS and CDR2 SASEGT. Trimming removed 2 bases at V and 4 bases at J, with 24 bases between. The CDR3 runs to 19 residues. The CDR3 nucleotides are TGTGCCAGCAGTGAAAGGGGAAAAGGTGCACAGTCATCTTACAATGAGCAGTTCTTC. Its protein is CASSERGKGAQSSYNEQFF.

This rearrangement joins TRBV21-1 to TRBJ2-1; TRBD2 was called by the table and not checked on the DNA. TRBV21-1 is noted as a pseudogene. The CDR3 is made up of 16 amino acids. The CDR3 here is CASSKALSEVYNEQFF. The DNA of the CDR3 is TGTGCCAGCAGCAAAGCTCTTTCGGAGGTCTACAATGAGCAGTTCTTC.

The gene calls are TRBV28 and TRBJ1-4; D is perhaps TRBD1 (5 bases). Germline loops: CDR1 MDHEN, CDR2 SYDVKM. The CDR3 is 15 residues long. V lost 6 bases, J lost 7 bases, and 18 bases lay in between. The CDR3 DNA reads TGTGCCAGCAGCACGACAGTGGGCGCTGGTGAAAAACTGTTTTTT. Translated, it gives CASSTTVGAGEKLFF.

This clone was detected only once. J is TRBJ1-2 and V is TRBV19; 8 bases agree with TRBD1. V was pared by 5 bases and J by 6 bases, with 17 bases of the junction left unmatched. CDR3 size: 17 residues. Per germline, CDR1 LNHDA and CDR2 SQIVND (reference sequence). CDR3 residues: CASSDQTGAYQGHGYTF. As DNA, the CDR3 is TGTGCCAGTAGTGACCAGACAGGGGCCTACCAGGGGCATGGCTACACCTTC.